Below, 21 T cell receptor beta chains from the same sample are listed, as sequenced in a study of response to subunit inactivated influenza vaccine. TCRdb used MiXCR to reprocess the RT-PCR reads, holding one entry per CDR3 protein. The sample includes roughly 760,000 distinct CDR3 sequences, 21% seen only once; the top ten take 10% to 13%. Sequenced here: PBMCs from blood, sampled around 5 days after vaccination. Source of these receptors: a man between 50 and 59 years old who received an inactivated influenza vaccine.

V usage is TRBV12-3 or TRBV12-4 and J usage is TRBJ2-3, with 11 nucleotides matching TRBD2. V was clipped by 2 bases and J by 0 bases; unmatched bases: 7. The CDR3 sequence is 18 residues long. The CDR3 is CASSLKASGGTSTDTQYF. The CDR3 region has the DNA TGTGCCAGCAGTTTAAAGGCTAGCGGGGGGACTAGCACAGATACGCAGTATTTT.

The rearrangement uses TRBV11-2 and TRBJ2-7; D is unresolved. This CDR3 is built from 12 residues. Germline V CDR1 and CDR2: SGHAT, FQNNGV. Trimming cost V 0 bases and J 9 bases, with 9 bases left between them. DNA of the CDR3: TGTGCCAGCAGCTTAGATCGCTATTCGCAGTACTTC. Translating it yields CASSLDRYSQYF.

This clonotype was observed a few times. The chain employs TRBV27 and TRBJ2-1; D is tentatively TRBD1 or TRBD2 (6 bases each). The V end lost 2 bases, the J end lost 3 bases, and 11 bases lay between the germline ends. Germline V gene data show CDR1 as MNHEY and CDR2 as SMNVEV (reference sequence). This CDR3 region has 15 residues. CDR3 nucleotides: TGTGCCAGCAGTTTAAGGGGGGACTTCTACAATGAGCAGTTCTTC. Translating gives CASSLRGDFYNEQFF.

The chain couples TRBV7-3 to TRBJ2-1; D call uncertain. Trimming pared 5 bases from V and 9 bases from J, leaving 11 bases between. CDR3 length: 12 residues. The germline gives CDR1 SGHTA, CDR2 FQGTGA. The CDR3 spells CASSPDNSEQFF. CDR3 nucleotide sequence: TGTGCCAGCAGCCCCGACAATTCTGAGCAGTTCTTC.

This clonotype has a handful of counts. The chain recombines TRBV20-1 with TRBJ2-4; 7 bases line up with TRBD1. The CDR3 contains 18 residues. Germline-derived CDR1 and CDR2 are DFQATT and SNEGSKA (reference sequence). Unmatched junction bases numbered 11, after V lost 0 bases and J lost 0 bases. The CDR3 reads CSARDGHDQGVAKNIQYF. The CDR3 DNA follows: TGCAGTGCTAGAGATGGGCACGATCAGGGGGTAGCCAAAAACATTCAGTACTTC.

This clonotype came up a few times. The genes are TRBV13 and TRBJ2-3; D possibly matches TRBD1 or TRBD2 (5 bases each). The CDR3 extends over 14 amino acids. Trimming shortened V by 5 bases and J by 6 bases, and 15 bases separated the two germline ends. Germline V gene sequence: CDR1 PRHDT, CDR2 FYEKMQ (reference sequence). The CDR3 DNA is TGTGCCAGCAGCGGGCAAAGGGGCGGGGATACGCAGTATTTT. Translation: CASSGQRGGDTQYF. The whole variable domain, filled in from reference TRBV13 and TRBJ2-3, reads AAGVIQSPRHLIKEKRETATLKCYPIPRHDTVYWYQQGPGQDPQFLISFYEKMQSDKGSIPDRFSAQQFSDYHSELNMSSLELGDSALYFCASSGQRGGDTQYFGPGTRLTVL.

This clonotype was counted a few times. The chain joins TRBV20-1 to TRBJ2-3; 16 bases align to TRBD2. J was trimmed by 4 bases and V by 3 bases; bases with no gene match: 13. Germline V gene data show CDR1 as DFQATT and CDR2 as SNEGSKA (reference sequence). CDR3 length equals 19 residues. CDR3 DNA sequence: TGCAGTGCTAGTTTTAATCCGGGACTAGCGGGGGGGCTGGCAGATACGCAGTATTTT. Its translation: CSASFNPGLAGGLADTQYF.

The rearrangement links TRBV4-3 to TRBJ2-7; perhaps TRBD1 as D (5 bases). Germline V gene data show CDR1 as LGHNA and CDR2 as YSLEER. CDR3 size: 15 residues. V lost 1 base and J lost 2, with 12 bases in between. The CDR3 region has the DNA TGCGCCAGCAGCCAAGCAACAGGTCTTGCCTACGAGCAGTACTTC. Protein: CASSQATGLAYEQYF.

The rearrangement links TRBV20-1 to TRBJ2-3, with 8 positions matching TRBD2. The CDR3 totals 14 residues. V lost 6 bases and J lost 2; bases outside the gene matches: 7. Germline V lookup: CDR1 DFQATT, CDR2 SNEGSKA (reference sequence). The DNA of the CDR3 is TGCAGTGCGAATAGCGGGACCATCACAGATACGCAGTATTTT. As protein: CSANSGTITDTQYF.

Many counts were recorded for this clonotype. V gene TRBV15 combines with J gene TRBJ2-7; D might be TRBD1 or TRBD2, each matching 5 bases. The CDR3 has 14 residues. V lost 3 bases and J 2 bases, leaving 11 bases between the germline ends. Germline V lookup: CDR1 LNHNV, CDR2 YYDKDF (reference sequence). CDR3 sequence reads: CATSRGGGTYEQYF. Written as DNA, the CDR3 is TGTGCCACCAGCAGGGGTGGGGGTACCTACGAGCAGTACTTC.

The chain is built from TRBV3-1 and TRBJ1-2; D may be TRBD1 (5 bases). The CDR3 extends over 14 amino acids. The germline V gene has CDR1 LGHDT and CDR2 YNNKEL (reference sequence). V lost 5 bases and J lost 2, with 12 bases in between. The CDR3 protein is CASSYTRENYGYTF. In DNA form, the CDR3 reads TGTGCCAGCAGCTACACCAGGGAAAACTATGGCTACACCTTC.

This clonotype was detected only a few times. The chain has TRBV27 and TRBJ2-6; no clear D gene. Germline CDR1 reads MNHEY; CDR2 reads SMNVEV (reference sequence). The CDR3 is 14 amino acids. V was pared by 6 bases and J by 0 bases, with 6 bases between. CDR3 DNA: TGTGCCAGCAGCCAGAACTCTGGGGCCAACGTCCTGACTTTC. Its protein product is CASSQNSGANVLTF.

This clonotype was observed a few times. The rearrangement uses TRBV12-3 or TRBV12-4 and TRBJ2-1; 8 bases are shared with TRBD1. CDR3 length: 17 residues. V dropped 7 bases and J dropped 8; count of bases not matched to a gene: 19. The CDR3 DNA follows: TGTGCCAGCATCGACGAAAGGACAGGGTTCCTATGCGATGAGCAGTTCTTC. Its translation: CASIDERTGFLCDEQFF.

The chain recombines TRBV27 with TRBJ2-2, with 7 nucleotides matching TRBD1. The V and J ends lost 3 bases and 2 bases, in that order; junction bases with no gene match: 6. CDR1 and CDR2 (germline): MNHEY, SMNVEV (reference sequence). This CDR3 comprises 16 residues. As DNA, the CDR3 is TGTGCCAGCAGTTTGCGTGGGGACAGAAACACCGGGGAGCTGTTTTTT. Encoded protein: CASSLRGDRNTGELFF.

This clonotype appeared a few times. The chain carries TRBV19 and TRBJ2-7, with 8 bases lining up with TRBD1. This CDR3 is built from 14 residues. Trimming removed 1 base from V and 5 bases from J; junction bases left unmatched: 4. Germline CDR1 and CDR2: LNHDA and SQIVND (reference sequence). The CDR3 sequence is CASSIVGGQDEQYF. In DNA form, the CDR3 reads TGTGCCAGTAGTATAGTAGGGGGACAGGACGAGCAGTACTTC.

The chain joins TRBV6-1 to TRBJ2-2; tentatively, D is TRBD2 (5 bases). The CDR3 runs 14 residues. The V and J ends lost 6 bases and 3 bases respectively, with 11 bases between them. Germline values: CDR1 MNHNS, CDR2 SASEGT. DNA for the CDR3: TGTGCCAGCAGGATGGACTTGGACACCGGGGAGCTGTTTTTT. Amino acids: CASRMDLDTGELFF.

V and J are TRBV30 and TRBJ2-3; 7 positions agree with TRBD2. The germline gives CDR1 GTSNPN, CDR2 SVGIG (reference sequence). Trimming removed 3 bases from V and 0 bases from J; junction bases left unmatched: 3. The CDR3 runs to 14 residues. The CDR3 DNA is TGTGCCTGGAGCTTTAGCGGGAGCACAGATACGCAGTATTTT. This codes for CAWSFSGSTDTQYF.

This sequence joins TRBV21-1 and TRBJ2-2; TRBD2, the table's D call, was not compared with the DNA. TRBV21-1 is given as a pseudogene. The CDR3 sequence is 20 residues long. The CDR3, as DNA: TGTGCCAGCAGCAGAAACCACCGTGGTAGCGGGAGTATAAAGGCCGGGGAGCTGTTTTTT. This translates into CASSRNHRGSGSIKAGELFF.

In its sample, this clonotype was seen a few times. The V and J genes are TRBV12-3 or TRBV12-4 and TRBJ2-5; no definite D call. The CDR3 consists of 15 residues. V lost 4 bases and J 2 bases, leaving 14 bases between the germline ends. DNA of the CDR3: TGTGCCAGCAGTTCCGGACCTTCCCCACAAGAGACCCAGTACTTC. It specifies CASSSGPSPQETQYF.

The chain carries TRBV7-2 and TRBJ2-7, with TRBD2 matching 11 bases. The V segment lost 5 bases and the J segment 3 bases; nucleotides outside the gene matches: 6. CDR1 is SGHTA, CDR2 FQGNSA, per germline. The CDR3 extends over 15 amino acids. The DNA of the CDR3 is TGTGCCAGCAGCCAGGAGGGACTAGCGGTCTACGAGCAGTACTTC. Protein: CASSQEGLAVYEQYF.

The table lists this clonotype with a few counts. The chain has TRBV20-1 and TRBJ2-3; the D is unclear. The ends were cut back, 6 bases at V and 8 bases at J, with 15 bases in the middle. This CDR3 has 12 amino acids. Germline CDR1 reads DFQATT; CDR2 reads SNEGSKA (reference sequence). In nucleotides, the CDR3 is TGCAGTGCCCTAAGATCTGGGGTTACGCAGTATTTT. The encoded protein is CSALRSGVTQYF.